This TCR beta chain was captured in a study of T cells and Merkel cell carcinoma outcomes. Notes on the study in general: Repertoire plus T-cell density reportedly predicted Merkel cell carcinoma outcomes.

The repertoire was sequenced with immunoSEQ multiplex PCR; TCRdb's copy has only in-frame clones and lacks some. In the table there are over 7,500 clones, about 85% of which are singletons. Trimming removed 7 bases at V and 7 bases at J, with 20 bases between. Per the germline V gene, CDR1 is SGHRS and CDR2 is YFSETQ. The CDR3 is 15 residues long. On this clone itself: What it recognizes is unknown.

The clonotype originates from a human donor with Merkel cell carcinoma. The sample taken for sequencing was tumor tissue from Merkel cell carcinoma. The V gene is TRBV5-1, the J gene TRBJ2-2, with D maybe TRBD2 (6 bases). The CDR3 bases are TGCGCCAGCTCCCCCCGGGGGTTAGGCGGCGGGGAGCTGTTTTTT. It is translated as CASSPRGLGGGELFF.